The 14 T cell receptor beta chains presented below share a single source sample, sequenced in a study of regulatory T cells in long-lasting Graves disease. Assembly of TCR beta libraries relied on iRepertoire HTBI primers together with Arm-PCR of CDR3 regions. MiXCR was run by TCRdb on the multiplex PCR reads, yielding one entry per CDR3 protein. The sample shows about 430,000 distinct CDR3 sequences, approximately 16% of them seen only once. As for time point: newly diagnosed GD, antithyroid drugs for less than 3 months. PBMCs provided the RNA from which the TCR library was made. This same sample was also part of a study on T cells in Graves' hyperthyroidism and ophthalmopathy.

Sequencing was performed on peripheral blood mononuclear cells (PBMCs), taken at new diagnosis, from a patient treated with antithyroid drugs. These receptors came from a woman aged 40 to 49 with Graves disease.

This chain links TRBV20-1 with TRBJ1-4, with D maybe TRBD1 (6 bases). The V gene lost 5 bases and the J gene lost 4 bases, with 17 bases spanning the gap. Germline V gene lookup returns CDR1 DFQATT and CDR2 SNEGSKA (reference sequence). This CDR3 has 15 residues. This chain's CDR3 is CSAPAAGAGNEKLFF. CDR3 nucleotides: TGCAGTGCTCCTGCAGCAGGGGCGGGTAATGAAAAACTGTTTTTT.

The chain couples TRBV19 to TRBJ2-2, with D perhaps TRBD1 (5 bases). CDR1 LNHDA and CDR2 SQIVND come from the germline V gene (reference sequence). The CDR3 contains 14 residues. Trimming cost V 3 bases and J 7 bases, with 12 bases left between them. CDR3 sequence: CASSISRGVGELFF. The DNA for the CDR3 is TGTGCCAGTAGTATTTCTAGGGGCGTCGGGGAGCTGTTTTTT.

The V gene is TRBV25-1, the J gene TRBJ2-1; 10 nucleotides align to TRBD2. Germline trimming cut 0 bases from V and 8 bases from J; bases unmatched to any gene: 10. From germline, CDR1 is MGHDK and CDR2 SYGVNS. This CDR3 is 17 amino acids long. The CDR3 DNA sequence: TGTGCCAGCAGTGAATATTTTGCAGCGGGAGGGGGAGATGAGCAGTTCTTC. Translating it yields CASSEYFAAGGGDEQFF.

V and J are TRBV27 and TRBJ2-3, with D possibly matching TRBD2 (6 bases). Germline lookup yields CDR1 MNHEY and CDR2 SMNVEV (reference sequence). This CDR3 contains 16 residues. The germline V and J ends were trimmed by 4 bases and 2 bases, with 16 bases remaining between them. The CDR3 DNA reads TGTGCCAGCAGTTGGAGGATGGGGGGAATCACAGATACGCAGTATTTT. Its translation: CASSWRMGGITDTQYF.

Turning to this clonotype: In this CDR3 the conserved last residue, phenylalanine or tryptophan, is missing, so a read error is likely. DNA of the CDR3: TGTGCCAGCAGCGTAGATGGGGGACACTCTTCCGATGAGCAGTTCCTC. It codes for CASSVDGGHSSDEQFL. The chain employs TRBV9 and TRBJ2-1, with D possibly TRBD1 on 6 matching bases. The germline V gene has CDR1 SGDLS and CDR2 YYNGEE. V gave up 0 bases and J gave up 8 bases, with 18 bases separating them. This CDR3 is 16 amino acids long.

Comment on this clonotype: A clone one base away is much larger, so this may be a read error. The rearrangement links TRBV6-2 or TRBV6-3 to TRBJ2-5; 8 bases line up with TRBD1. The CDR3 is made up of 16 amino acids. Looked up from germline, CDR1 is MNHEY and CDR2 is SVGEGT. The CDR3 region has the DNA TGTGCCAGCAGTTACCGGACAGGGTTGGACCAAGAGACCCAGTGCTTC. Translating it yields CASSYRTGLDQETQCF.

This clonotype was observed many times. CDR3 in amino acids: CSVPGNAGNTIYF. In nucleotides, the CDR3 is TGCAGCGTTCCAGGGAATGCTGGAAACACCATATATTTT. This chain joins TRBV29-1 and TRBJ1-3; the D gene is possibly TRBD1 (5 bases). Trimming removed 5 bases at V and 2 bases at J, with 10 bases between. The length of the CDR3 is 13 residues. The germline V gene has CDR1 SQVTM and CDR2 ANQGSEA.

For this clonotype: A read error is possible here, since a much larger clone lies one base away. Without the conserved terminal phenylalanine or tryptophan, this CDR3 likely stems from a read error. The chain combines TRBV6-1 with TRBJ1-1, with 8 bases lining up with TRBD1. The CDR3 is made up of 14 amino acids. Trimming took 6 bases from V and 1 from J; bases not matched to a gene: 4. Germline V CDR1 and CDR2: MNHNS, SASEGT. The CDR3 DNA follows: TGTGCCAGCAGAGTCGGACAGGGGAACACTGAAGCTTTCCTT. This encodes CASRVGQGNTEAFL.

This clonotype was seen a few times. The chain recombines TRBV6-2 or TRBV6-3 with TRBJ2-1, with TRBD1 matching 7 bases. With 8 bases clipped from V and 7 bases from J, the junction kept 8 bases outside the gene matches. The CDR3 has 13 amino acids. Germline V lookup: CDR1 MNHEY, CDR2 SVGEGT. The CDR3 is CASRTGQPNEQFF. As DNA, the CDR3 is TGTGCCAGCCGGACGGGACAGCCTAATGAGCAGTTCTTC.

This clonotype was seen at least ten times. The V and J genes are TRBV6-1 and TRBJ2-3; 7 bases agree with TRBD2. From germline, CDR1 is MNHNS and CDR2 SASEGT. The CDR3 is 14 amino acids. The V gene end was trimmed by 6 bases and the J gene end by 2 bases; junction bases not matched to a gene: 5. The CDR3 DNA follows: TGTGCCAGCAGCCAAGCGGGACCCACAGATACGCAGTATTTT. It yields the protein CASSQAGPTDTQYF.

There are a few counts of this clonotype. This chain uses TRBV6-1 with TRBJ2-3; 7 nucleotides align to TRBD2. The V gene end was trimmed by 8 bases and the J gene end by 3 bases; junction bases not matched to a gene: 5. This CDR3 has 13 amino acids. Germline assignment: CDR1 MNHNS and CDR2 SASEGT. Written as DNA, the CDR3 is TGTGCCAGCGGGAGGGCCGGGACAGATACGCAGTATTTT. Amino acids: CASGRAGTDTQYF.

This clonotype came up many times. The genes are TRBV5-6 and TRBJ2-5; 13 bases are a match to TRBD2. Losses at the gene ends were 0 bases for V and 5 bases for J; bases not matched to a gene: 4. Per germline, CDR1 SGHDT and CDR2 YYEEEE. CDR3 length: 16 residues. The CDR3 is CASSLAGLAGAETQYF. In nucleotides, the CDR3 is TGTGCCAGCAGCTTGGCAGGACTAGCGGGAGCCGAGACCCAGTACTTC.

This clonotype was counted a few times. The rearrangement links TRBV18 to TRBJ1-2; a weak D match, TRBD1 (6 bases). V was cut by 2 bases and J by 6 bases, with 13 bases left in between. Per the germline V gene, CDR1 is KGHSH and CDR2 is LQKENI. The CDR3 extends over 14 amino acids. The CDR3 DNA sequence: TGTGCCAGCTCACCAAGCGCGACAGGTCATGGCTACACCTTC. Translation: CASSPSATGHGYTF.

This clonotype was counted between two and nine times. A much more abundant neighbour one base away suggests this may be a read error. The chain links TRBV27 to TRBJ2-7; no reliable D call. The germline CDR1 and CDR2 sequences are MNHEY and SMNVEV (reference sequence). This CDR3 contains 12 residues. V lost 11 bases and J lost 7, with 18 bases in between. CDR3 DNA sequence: TGTGCCGGCGCCTTTTCGGCTTCTGAGCAGTACTTC. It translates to CAGAFSASEQYF.